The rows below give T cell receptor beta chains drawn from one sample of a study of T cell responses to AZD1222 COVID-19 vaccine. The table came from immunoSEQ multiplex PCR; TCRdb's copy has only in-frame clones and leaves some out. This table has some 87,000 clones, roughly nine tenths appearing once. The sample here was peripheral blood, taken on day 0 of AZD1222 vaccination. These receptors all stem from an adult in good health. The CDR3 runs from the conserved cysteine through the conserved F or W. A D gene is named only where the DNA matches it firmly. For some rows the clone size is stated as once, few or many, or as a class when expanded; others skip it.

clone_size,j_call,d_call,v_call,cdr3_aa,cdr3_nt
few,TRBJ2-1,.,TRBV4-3,CASSQDLGEVNEQFF,TGCGCCAGCAGCCAAGATTTGGGGGAGGTCAATGAGCAGTTCTTC
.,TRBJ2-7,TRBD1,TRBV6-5,CASSYRDRGHEQYF,TGTGCCAGCAGTTACCGAGACAGGGGACACGAGCAGTACTTC
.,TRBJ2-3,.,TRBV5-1,CASSNGLTALADTQYF,TGCGCCAGCAGCAACGGGTTAACAGCTTTAGCGGATACGCAGTATTTT
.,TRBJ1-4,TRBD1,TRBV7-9,CASSLALQTGGREKLFF,TGTGCCAGCAGCTTAGCGCTTCAGACAGGGGGCCGGGAAAAACTGTTTTTT
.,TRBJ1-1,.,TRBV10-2,CASSRNANTEAFF,TGCGCCAGCAGTCGGAACGCGAACACTGAAGCTTTCTTT
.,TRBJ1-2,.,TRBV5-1,CASSSGTDRIYGYTF,TGCGCCAGCAGCTCAGGCACCGACAGGATCTATGGCTACACCTTC
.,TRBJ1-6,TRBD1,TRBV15,CATSLRPGTARSPLHF,TGTGCCACCAGCCTACGACCCGGGACAGCTCGTTCACCCCTCCACTTT
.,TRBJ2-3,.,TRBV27,CASTPLRGGGTDTQYF,TGTGCCAGCACCCCCCTCAGAGGCGGAGGCACAGATACGCAGTATTTT
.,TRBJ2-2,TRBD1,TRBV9,CASSPRGGQGGTGELFF,TGTGCCAGCAGCCCCCGTGGCGGACAGGGAGGCACCGGGGAGCTGTTTTTT
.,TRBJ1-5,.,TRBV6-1,CASSERDINQPQHF,TGTGCCAGCAGTGAAAGGGACATAAATCAGCCCCAGCATTTT
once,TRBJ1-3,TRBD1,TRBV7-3,CASARGPPGNTIYF,TGTGCCAGTGCCAGGGGGCCCCCTGGAAACACCATATATTTT
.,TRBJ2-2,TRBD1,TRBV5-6,CASSRWTGNTGELFF,TGTGCCAGCAGCCGTTGGACAGGGAACACCGGGGAGCTGTTTTTT
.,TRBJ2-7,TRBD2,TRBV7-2,CASSLALAGGYEQYF,TGTGCCAGCAGCTTAGCGCTAGCGGGAGGTTACGAGCAGTACTTC
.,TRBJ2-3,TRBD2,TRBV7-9,CASSLAGGLAVSTDTQYF,TGTGCCAGCAGCTTAGCAGGGGGACTAGCGGTTAGCACAGATACGCAGTATTTT
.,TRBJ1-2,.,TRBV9,CASSAGDTEGYGYTF,TGTGCCAGCAGCGCAGGGGATACAGAGGGCTATGGCTACACCTTC
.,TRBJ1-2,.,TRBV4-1,CASSQGLGRGAAGYTF,TGCGCCAGCAGCCAAGGCCTAGGTAGGGGCGCCGCGGGCTACACCTTC
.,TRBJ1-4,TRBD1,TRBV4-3,CASSQGTGLGEKLFF,TGCGCCAGCAGCCAAGGGACAGGGTTAGGGGAAAAACTGTTTTTT
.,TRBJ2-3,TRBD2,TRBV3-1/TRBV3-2,CASSQDRTSGTDTQYF,TGTGCCAGCAGCCAAGATAGGACTAGCGGGACAGATACGCAGTATTTT
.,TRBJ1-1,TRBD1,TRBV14,CASSQGKDRGLRGAFF,TGTGCCAGCAGCCAAGGAAAGGACAGGGGGCTGAGGGGCGCTTTCTTT
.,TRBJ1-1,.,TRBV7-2,CASSLDRWNTEAFF,TGTGCCAGCAGCTTAGACAGGTGGAACACTGAAGCTTTCTTT
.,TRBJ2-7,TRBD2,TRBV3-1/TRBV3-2,CASSQDRGLAGFYEQYF,TGTGCCAGCAGCCAAGATCGGGGACTAGCGGGATTCTACGAGCAGTACTTC
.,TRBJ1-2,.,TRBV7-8,CASREMDGYGYTF,TGTGCCAGCAGGGAAATGGACGGGTATGGCTACACCTTC
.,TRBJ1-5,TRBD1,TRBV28,CASSPGQGNNQPQHF,TGTGCCAGCAGTCCGGGACAGGGGAACAATCAGCCCCAGCATTTT